The T cell receptor beta chain described here comes from a study of blood T cell dynamics during melanoma immunotherapy. Study at large: Patients with metastatic melanoma got pembrolizumab or nivolumab-ipilimumab as first-line care.

V shed 0 bases and J shed 9 bases, with 9 bases lying between them. From germline, CDR1 is SGHDN and CDR2 FVKESK. The CDR3 has 14 residues. Time point indicated: pre-treatment baseline. Assay used: immunoSEQ multiplex PCR; TCRdb lists only in-frame clones, some missing. This sample has 6,000 or so clones; 88% occur once, and the top ten carry under 2%. The genes are TRBV14 and TRBJ1-6; D is possibly TRBD1 (6 bases). This clonotype was obtained from a human donor with melanoma. The sample consisted of blood, taken from a patient treated with checkpoint blockade. CDR3 bases: TGTGCCAGCAGCCAAGAGGGGGGGCGTTCACCCCTCCACTTT. Residues: CASSQEGGRSPLHF.